This TCR beta chain was identified in a study of early T cells in non-severe SARS-CoV-2 infection. The wider study: Whole-blood bulk RNA, unsorted, was sequenced, and chains were unpaired.

The library protocol tagged individual cDNA molecules with unique molecular identifiers. TCRdb fed the 5' RACE reads into MiXCR, producing one record per CDR3 protein. In the table there are around 60,000 distinct CDR3 sequences, roughly 9.7% of which are singletons. Whole-study findings and limits: VDJdb matching skewed toward anti-spike CD8 responses, missing private and CD4 specificities.

The CDR3 consists of 16 residues. A remark on this clonotype: The target antigen is unknown. Germline and junction disagree at one end, which may indicate a read error.

The TCR originated in an adult who was a healthcare worker with PCR-confirmed SARS-CoV-2 infection or an uninfected control (not recorded which). Source material: whole blood. This chain joins TRBV12-3 or TRBV12-4 and TRBJ2-7, with 9 bases aligning to TRBD2. The CDR3 bases are TGTGCCGGCAGTCCCCCACAAGCGGGAGGCCCTCGGGAGCAGTACTTC. This translates into CAGSPPQAGGPREQYF.